The clone carrying this T cell receptor (beta chain) was seen only once. This record belongs to a study of cytomegalovirus exposure and HLA in healthy donors. The CDR3 extends over 13 amino acids. Germline CDR1 and CDR2: WNHNN and SYGVQD (reference sequence). V trimming: 6 bases; J trimming: 4 bases; junction bases outside the gene matches: 2. PCR employed 60 Vbeta and 13 Jbeta primers. The table came from immunoSEQ multiplex PCR; TCRdb's copy has only in-frame clones and leaves some out. The sample has roughly 80,000 clones, about 70% seen once. The TCR was taken from a woman between 45 and 60 years old in good health and CMV-seropositive. Material: PBMCs. The chain carries TRBV10-1 and TRBJ2-3; 9 bases are a match to TRBD1. CDR3 nucleotide sequence: TGCGCCAGCAGGGGACAGGGTGCAGATACGCAGTATTTT. It specifies CASRGQGADTQYF.